This entry lists 19 T cell receptor beta chains sequenced from one sample in a study of blood T cell repertoires in COVID-19. The table came from immunoSEQ multiplex PCR; TCRdb's copy has only in-frame clones and leaves some out. The table has approximately 100,000 clones, about 85% seen once. The sequencing input was peripheral blood. The origin of the receptors is a man between 60 and 70 years old with acute or convalescent COVID-19.

The chain is built from TRBV9 and TRBJ2-3; tentative D call: TRBD2 (6 bases). From germline, CDR1 is SGDLS and CDR2 YYNGEE. Trimming shortened V by 0 bases and J by 5 bases, and 16 bases separated the two germline ends. The length of the CDR3 is 16 residues. The CDR3 nucleotides read TGTGCCAGCAGCGTAGTGGGGGGAGGAGGCGGAGATACGCAGTATTTT. It is translated as CASSVVGGGGGDTQYF. The complete variable domain, with remaining parts taken from reference TRBV9 and TRBJ2-3, reads DSGVTQTPKHLITATGQRVTLRCSPRSGDLSVYWYQQSLDQGLQFLIQYYNGEERAKGNILERFSAQQFPDLHSELNLSSLELGDSALYFCASSVVGGGGGDTQYFGPGTRLTVL.

The genes are TRBV28 and TRBJ1-5, with 7 bases matching TRBD1. Germline CDR1 MDHEN, CDR2 SYDVKM. V lost 6 bases to trimming and J lost 2 bases; unmatched junction nucleotides: 19. This CDR3 comprises 19 residues. The CDR3 reads CASRLRTGPTKGGNQPQHF. In DNA form, the CDR3 reads TGTGCCAGCAGACTTAGGACAGGACCAACCAAGGGGGGCAATCAGCCCCAGCATTTT.

V and J are TRBV6-1 and TRBJ2-5; D perhaps matches TRBD1 (11 bases). Germline assignment: CDR1 MNHNS and CDR2 SASEGT. The CDR3 has 23 residues. V was pared by 2 bases and J by 0 bases, with 34 bases between. Here the CDR3 reads CASSELPPDRGRLAGVYQETQYF. DNA of the CDR3: TGTGCCAGCAGTGAACTCCCCCCGGACAGGGGGCGCCTAGCGGGAGTGTACCAAGAGACCCAGTACTTC.

The chain links TRBV27 to TRBJ2-2; TRBD2 matches at 13 bases. The length of the CDR3 is 17 residues. CDR1 MNHEY and CDR2 SMNVEV come from the germline V gene (reference sequence). V lost 6 bases and J lost 2; bases outside the gene matches: 6. CDR3 sequence reads: CASRGTSGKYNTGELFF. CDR3 bases: TGTGCCAGCAGGGGGACTAGCGGGAAATATAACACCGGGGAGCTGTTTTTT.

The V gene is TRBV3-1 (or the pseudogene TRBV3-2), the J gene TRBJ2-1; 7 bases line up with TRBD2. V dropped 0 bases and J dropped 3; count of bases not matched to a gene: 8. The CDR3 contains 17 residues. CDR1 and CDR2 from the germline V gene are LGHDT and YNNKEL (reference sequence). The CDR3 protein is CASSQDRGGAGYNEQFF. The CDR3 DNA follows: TGTGCCAGCAGCCAAGATCGGGGAGGGGCCGGCTACAATGAGCAGTTCTTC.

This clone appeared a single time. The chain uses TRBV4-2 and TRBJ1-1, with 9 bases lining up with TRBD1. The CDR3 runs 18 residues. The V and J ends lost 4 bases and 1 base, in that order; junction bases with no gene match: 13. In germline, CDR1 is LGHNA, CDR2 YNFKEQ. CDR3 protein: CASSLLPATGGGNTEAFF. DNA of the CDR3: TGTGCCAGCAGCCTACTACCCGCGACAGGGGGAGGGAACACTGAAGCTTTCTTT.

V gene TRBV5-4 combines with J gene TRBJ1-1, with TRBD1 as a possible D gene (6 bases). Trimming took off 0 bases at V and 6 bases at J, with 12 bases between the two ends. The germline V gene encodes CDR1 SGHNT and CDR2 YYREEE (reference sequence). This CDR3 has 14 amino acids. The CDR3 DNA sequence: TGTGCCAGCAGCTTGGAGGGGGATATCTCTGAAGCTTTCTTT. It yields the protein CASSLEGDISEAFF.

The rearrangement links TRBV5-5 to TRBJ1-5; 8 nucleotides align to TRBD1. This CDR3 spans 15 amino acids. After removal of 4 bases from V and 5 bases from J, the junction contained 8 bases not matched to a gene. Germline CDR1 SGHKS, CDR2 YYEKEE (reference sequence). The CDR3 here is CASSRLTGVHQPQHF. CDR3 nucleotide sequence: TGTGCCAGCAGCAGATTGACAGGGGTGCATCAGCCCCAGCATTTT.

The chain carries TRBV7-2 and TRBJ2-1; 8 bases fit TRBD1. After removal of 5 bases from V and 0 bases from J, the junction contained 9 bases not matched to a gene. The CDR3 has 17 residues. Germline V CDR1 and CDR2: SGHTA, FQGNSA. CDR3 region: CASSLVAGGFSYNEQFF. In nucleotides, the CDR3 is TGTGCCAGCAGCCTAGTGGCAGGGGGCTTCTCCTACAATGAGCAGTTCTTC.

The chain joins TRBV7-8 to TRBJ2-3; TRBD2 is a possible D gene (6 bases). Germline V gives CDR1 SGHVS, CDR2 FQNEAQ. CDR3 size: 12 residues. The V gene lost 5 bases and the J gene lost 8 bases, with 11 bases spanning the gap. CDR3 DNA: TGTGCCAGCAGCCCCAGGGAGGCTACGCAGTATTTT. It specifies CASSPREATQYF.

This clone has ten or more counts. Mismatch with germline at one junction end may stem from a read error. This sequence joins TRBV15 and TRBJ1-5; D gene ambiguous. The CDR3 covers 14 residues. Germline CDR1 is LNHNV and CDR2 is YYDKDF (reference sequence). The chain's CDR3 is CATSSPNRNLPQHF. The CDR3 DNA reads as TGTGCCACCAGCAGCCCTAACCGTAATCTGCCCCAGCATTTT.

This clone was recorded a few times. The rearrangement joins TRBV14 to TRBJ2-7, with 12 bases that match TRBD2. CDR1 is SGHDN, CDR2 FVKESK, per germline. The V gene end was trimmed by 1 base and the J gene end by 2 bases; junction bases not matched to a gene: 3. The CDR3 covers 16 residues. CDR3 loop: CASSQGSSGRAYEQYF. CDR3 in DNA: TGTGCCAGCAGCCAAGGGTCTAGCGGGAGGGCCTACGAGCAGTACTTC.

V usage is TRBV19 and J usage is TRBJ1-3, with TRBD1 matching 7 bases. After removal of 9 bases from V and 2 bases from J, the junction contained 16 bases not matched to a gene. The germline gives CDR1 LNHDA, CDR2 SQIVND (reference sequence). The CDR3 totals 17 residues. In DNA, the CDR3 is TGTGCCAGCACCCTAAGGGCCACAGGGGCTCCTGGAAACACCATATATTTT. Its protein is CASTLRATGAPGNTIYF.

The chain combines TRBV12-5 with TRBJ2-2, with 12 bases matching TRBD2. J was trimmed by 5 bases and V by 7 bases; bases with no gene match: 5. CDR1 is LGHNT, CDR2 FRNRAP, per germline. This CDR3 comprises 15 residues. The CDR3 DNA is TGTGCTAGTGTACTAGCGGGAGGCAGTACCGGGGAGCTGTTTTTT. This codes for CASVLAGGSTGELFF.

The CDR3 DNA is TGTGCCAGCAGCTTACTGGGCGGGACTCCGATGGGGGGAGAGACCCAGTACTTC. Translated, it gives CASSLLGGTPMGGETQYF. This chain links TRBV7-2 with TRBJ2-5; D is possibly TRBD2 (6 bases). V was cut by 2 bases and J by 4 bases, with 23 bases left in between. The CDR3 is made up of 18 amino acids. CDR1 and CDR2 (germline): SGHTA, FQGNSA. The full variable domain, with the rest looked up from reference TRBV7-2 and TRBJ2-5, is GAGVSQSPSNKVTEKGKDVELRCDPISGHTALYWYRQSLGQGLEFLIYFQGNSAPDKSGLPSDRFSAERTGGSVSTLTIQRTQQEDSAVYLCASSLLGGTPMGGETQYFGPGTRLLVL.

The J gene is TRBJ1-3, the V gene TRBV27; D not certain. The CDR3 extends over 15 amino acids. CDR1 is MNHEY and CDR2 is SMNVEV in the germline V gene (reference sequence). V was trimmed by 4 bases and J by 0 bases, leaving 10 bases between them. The CDR3 nucleotides read TGTGCCAGCAGTTCCCAGGCCTTCTCTGGAAACACCATATATTTT. Its translation is CASSSQAFSGNTIYF.

The J gene is TRBJ2-5, the V gene TRBV30, with 10 bases lining up with TRBD2. Trimming at V came to 8 bases and at J to 0 bases, leaving 3 bases not matched to a gene. Germline V gives CDR1 GTSNPN, CDR2 SVGIG (reference sequence). There are 13 residues in the CDR3. For the CDR3, the DNA is TGTGCCCGTAGCGGGGGGCACCAAGAGACCCAGTACTTC. Translated, it gives CARSGGHQETQYF.

The chain links TRBV4-1 to TRBJ1-4; a weak D match, TRBD1 (5 bases). Germline-derived CDR1 and CDR2 are MGHRA and YSYEKL. Deletions cut 0 bases from V and 4 bases from J, with 9 bases between. The CDR3 is made up of 15 amino acids. The CDR3 loop reads CASSQDRASNEKLFF. Written as DNA, the CDR3 is TGCGCCAGCAGCCAAGACAGGGCCAGTAATGAAAAACTGTTTTTT.

This chain connects TRBV5-1 to TRBJ1-2, with D maybe TRBD1 (6 bases). CDR3 length equals 13 residues. Trimming took 2 bases from V and 5 from J, leaving 10 bases between them. Looked up from germline, CDR1 is SGHRS and CDR2 is YFSETQ. The CDR3 loop reads CASSLSQGYGYTF. The CDR3 bases are TGCGCCAGCAGCTTATCACAGGGATATGGCTACACCTTC.